This TCR beta chain is from a study of blood T cell repertoires in COVID-19. Looking at the study overall: Some COVID-19 samples were acute and others convalescent; all came from the United States, Italy and Spain. T cells, B-cell-depleted T cells, or PBMCs supplied cDNA or gDNA.

This CDR3 is built from 12 residues. Trimming removed 6 bases from V and 5 bases from J, with 8 bases in between. Assay used: immunoSEQ multiplex PCR; TCRdb lists only in-frame clones, some missing. This table holds more than 100,000 clones, about 81% found once. The chain recombines TRBV12-3 or TRBV12-4 with TRBJ2-1; D is undetermined. The source material was peripheral blood. The sequence came from a woman aged 80 or older with acute or convalescent COVID-19. CDR3 sequence reads: CASSLLHNEQFF. CDR3 DNA: TGTGCCAGCAGCCTCCTCCACAATGAGCAGTTCTTC.